What follows are 2 T cell receptor beta chains derived from one specimen sequenced in a study of regulatory T cells in long-lasting Graves disease. Time point described: newly diagnosed GD, antithyroid drugs for less than 3 months. From PBMCs, RNA was extracted and then used to make the TCR library. CDR3-region Arm-PCR and iRepertoire HTBI primers produced the TCR beta libraries. One entry per CDR3 protein, called by TCRdb with MiXCR from the multiplex PCR reads. The sample has about 430,000 distinct CDR3 sequences, approximately 16% seen once. The sample was also reused in another study, on T cells in Graves' hyperthyroidism and ophthalmopathy.

The sequenced sample was peripheral blood mononuclear cells (PBMCs), obtained at new diagnosis, from a patient treated with antithyroid drugs. The receptor set was obtained from a woman in her forties with Graves disease.

This clonotype was counted ten times or more. This chain uses TRBV28 with TRBJ2-7; the match to TRBD1 covers 9 bases. This CDR3 contains 15 residues. V shed 5 bases and J 4 bases; nucleotides not matched to a gene: 9. Germline-derived CDR1 and CDR2 are MDHEN and SYDVKM. The CDR3 nucleotides read TGTGCCAGCAGTCCTACGGGACAGGGAGGGTACGAGCAGTACTTC. It yields the protein CASSPTGQGGYEQYF. Looking up the rest from reference TRBV28 and TRBJ2-7 gives the full variable domain: DVKVTQSSRYLVKRTGEKVFLECVQDMDHENMFWYRQDPGLGLRLIYFSYDVKMKEKGDIPEGYSVSREKKERFSLILESASTNQTSMYLCASSPTGQGGYEQYFGPGTRLTVT.

The chain recombines TRBV20-1 with TRBJ2-1; D call uncertain. This CDR3 spans 16 amino acids. The V gene lost 3 bases and the J gene lost 1 base, with 16 bases spanning the gap. Per germline, CDR1 DFQATT and CDR2 SNEGSKA (reference sequence). The DNA for the CDR3 is TGCAGTGCTAGGAAGTACCGGTCAGGTTCCTACAATGAGCAGTTCTTC. This codes for CSARKYRSGSYNEQFF.